The 17 T cell receptor beta chains presented below share a single source sample, sequenced in a study of beta chain features in type 1 diabetes. What was sequenced were expressed TCRB transcripts, since all of the isolated RNA had been reverse transcribed. Measured with immunoSEQ multiplex PCR; TCRdb has only the in-frame clones, and not every one. The table includes some 63,000 clones, around 63% detected once. Sequenced: Tregs from blood. Every receptor here comes from a young woman in good health.

This clone was counted between two and nine times. The rearrangement uses TRBV9 and TRBJ2-3; 7 bases fit TRBD2. The V segment lost 3 bases and the J segment 5 bases; nucleotides outside the gene matches: 0. CDR3 length equals 12 residues. CDR1 and CDR2 (germline): SGDLS, YYNGEE. Here the CDR3 DNA reads TGTGCCAGCAGCGGGGGGGGAGATACGCAGTATTTT. This encodes CASSGGGDTQYF.

V and J are TRBV10-3 and TRBJ1-5; possible D gene TRBD1, 6 bases. The CDR3 is 15 amino acids. Trimming removed 3 bases from V and 3 bases from J, with 12 bases in between. Looked up from germline, CDR1 is ENHRY and CDR2 is SYGVKD. This chain's CDR3 is CAISDRSGVNQPQHF. CDR3 coding DNA: TGTGCCATCAGTGATAGGTCAGGGGTCAATCAGCCCCAGCATTTT.

The CDR3 nucleotides are TGTGCCAGCAAAGTGGACTATACACAAGAGACCCAGTACTTC. Encoded protein: CASKVDYTQETQYF. The chain combines TRBV6-1 with TRBJ2-5, with D possibly matching TRBD2 (6 bases). The V gene's germline CDR1 is MNHNS and CDR2 SASEGT. CDR3 size: 14 residues. The ends were cut back, 7 bases at V and 2 bases at J, with 14 bases in the middle.

The chain carries TRBV5-1 and TRBJ2-7; D might be TRBD2 (7 bases). Germline CDR1 is SGHRS and CDR2 is YFSETQ. The CDR3 consists of 13 residues. The germline V and J ends were trimmed by 7 bases and 8 bases, with 19 bases remaining between them. The CDR3 spells CASGEGGGPQQYF. The CDR3 DNA reads TGCGCCAGCGGAGAAGGGGGGGGTCCGCAGCAGTACTTC.

This clone was detected a few times. The chain couples TRBV7-2 to TRBJ1-1, with a possible D match to TRBD1 (5 bases). The CDR3 totals 15 residues. V lost 1 base, J lost 4 bases, and 13 bases lay in between. Looked up from germline, CDR1 is SGHTA and CDR2 is FQGNSA. CDR3 sequence (DNA): TGTGCCAGCAGCTTAGGCTCAGGGCGACCCACTGAAGCTTTCTTT. Its protein is CASSLGSGRPTEAFF.

The chain links TRBV2 to TRBJ1-1; unclear D gene. The CDR3 runs to 14 residues. Germline V gene lookup returns CDR1 SNHLY and CDR2 FYNNEI. The ends were cut back, 3 bases at V and 8 bases at J, with 16 bases in the middle. CDR3 DNA: TGTGCCAGCAGTGAGAGTATCGAGTCGGGAGAAGCTTTCTTT. Its protein is CASSESIESGEAFF.

The chain is built from TRBV5-1 and TRBJ2-1; 10 bases are shared with TRBD2. This CDR3 is built from 15 residues. The ends lost 4 bases at V and 2 bases at J; junction bases unmatched: 3. Per the germline V gene, CDR1 is SGHRS and CDR2 is YFSETQ. The CDR3 region has the DNA TGCGCCAGCAGCGGGGGACTAGCGACCTACAATGAGCAGTTCTTC. Translation gives CASSGGLATYNEQFF.

Written as DNA, the CDR3 is TGTGCCATCAGTGAGGGTAGCGGGAGATTCGCGTATTTT. Protein: CAISEGSGRFAYF. V is TRBV10-3 and J is TRBJ2-3; 9 nucleotides line up with TRBD2. Germline assignment: CDR1 ENHRY and CDR2 SYGVKD. J was trimmed by 14 bases and V by 2 bases; bases with no gene match: 8. This CDR3 comprises 13 residues.

The chain couples TRBV6-1 to TRBJ2-7, with 9 bases that match TRBD1. Germline V gene lookup returns CDR1 MNHNS and CDR2 SASEGT. The CDR3 loop spans 15 amino acids. The V and J ends lost 6 bases and 2 bases, in that order; junction bases with no gene match: 8. The CDR3 nucleotides read TGTGCCAGCAGATTGGGACAGGGCCTGCCCTACGAGCAGTACTTC. Translated: CASRLGQGLPYEQYF.

V and J are TRBV12-5 and TRBJ1-1; a possible D gene is TRBD1 (5 bases). CDR3 length: 13 residues. In germline, CDR1 is LGHNT, CDR2 FRNRAP. Trimming cost V 2 bases and J 8 bases, with 12 bases left between them. The CDR3 protein is CASGLRAAGEAFF. CDR3 nucleotide sequence: TGTGCTAGTGGTTTGAGGGCAGCAGGGGAAGCTTTCTTT.

This chain uses TRBV27 with TRBJ2-1; 7 bases match TRBD2. The CDR3 sequence is 15 residues long. Germline CDR1 is MNHEY and CDR2 is SMNVEV (reference sequence). V was clipped by 7 bases and J by 7 bases; unmatched bases: 13. CDR3 amino acids: CASTPRRGLVNEQFF. For the CDR3, the DNA is TGTGCCAGCACCCCCCGGCGGGGGTTGGTGAATGAGCAGTTCTTC.

This chain links TRBV5-6 with TRBJ1-1; D unclear. Deletions cut 3 bases from V and 1 base from J, with 16 bases between. Germline CDR1 reads SGHDT; CDR2 reads YYEEEE. The CDR3 contains 16 residues. CDR3 in amino acids: CASSSWSPVANTEAFF. In DNA, the CDR3 is TGTGCCAGCAGCTCTTGGTCGCCGGTCGCGAACACTGAAGCTTTCTTT.

The chain joins TRBV15 to TRBJ2-1, with 7 positions matching TRBD2. The V gene end was trimmed by 3 bases and the J gene end by 8 bases; junction bases not matched to a gene: 19. Germline V gene lookup returns CDR1 LNHNV and CDR2 YYDKDF (reference sequence). The length of the CDR3 is 18 residues. The CDR3 is CATSSPGSRDYLWDEQFF. Here the CDR3 DNA reads TGTGCCACCAGCAGCCCCGGCTCCCGGGACTACCTTTGGGATGAGCAGTTCTTC.

This clone was picked up a small number of times. A junction end diverges from the germline sequence, so it may reflect a read error. The chain combines TRBV12-5 with TRBJ2-2; 7 bases fit TRBD1. CDR1 and CDR2 from the germline V gene are LGHNT and FRNRAP. The CDR3 is made up of 14 amino acids. CDR3 protein: CASGPGQDTGELFF. The CDR3 DNA sequence: TGTGCTAGTGGTCCTGGACAGGACACGGGGGAGCTGTTTTTT. The complete variable domain, with remaining parts taken from reference TRBV12-5 and TRBJ2-2, reads DARVTQTPRHKVTEMGQEVTMRCQPILGHNTVFWYRQTMMQGLELLAYFRNRAPLDDSGMPKDRFSAEMPDATLATLKIQPSEPRDSAVYFCASGPGQDTGELFFGEGSRLTVL.

This clone has more than one count but fewer than ten. This sequence joins TRBV7-2 and TRBJ2-1, with 10 bases matching TRBD2. J gave up 4 bases and V 4 bases, and 4 bases lay outside the gene matches. The CDR3 is 15 residues long. CDR1 and CDR2 (germline): SGHTA, FQGNSA. CDR3 region: CASSSRTSGYNEQFF. The CDR3 DNA reads as TGTGCCAGCAGCTCCCGGACTAGCGGTTACAATGAGCAGTTCTTC. Based on the CDR3 plus reference TRBV7-2 and TRBJ2-1, the full variable domain is GAGVSQSPSNKVTEKGKDVELRCDPISGHTALYWYRQSLGQGLEFLIYFQGNSAPDKSGLPSDRFSAERTGGSVSTLTIQRTQQEDSAVYLCASSSRTSGYNEQFFGPGTRLTVL.

This clone has only one observation. The chain joins TRBV5-1 to TRBJ2-3; TRBD2 aligns across 11 bases. The CDR3 length is 16 residues. After removal of 4 bases from V and 2 bases from J, the junction contained 6 bases not matched to a gene. Looked up from germline, CDR1 is SGHRS and CDR2 is YFSETQ. The CDR3 loop reads CASSRRLAGFTDTQYF. The CDR3 bases are TGCGCCAGCAGCCGCAGACTAGCGGGGTTCACAGATACGCAGTATTTT.

CDR3 sequence (DNA): TGTGCCAGCAGTCCGGGACAGGGGGGGAGCGGCTACACCTTC. Protein sequence: CASSPGQGGSGYTF. The V gene is TRBV27, the J gene TRBJ1-2; 11 nucleotides match TRBD1. The CDR3 covers 14 residues. Germline V gene lookup returns CDR1 MNHEY and CDR2 SMNVEV (reference sequence). V lost 5 bases and J lost 8; bases outside the gene matches: 7.